These 23 T cell receptor beta chains were all obtained from the same sample, sequenced in a study of tumor-infiltrating lymphocytes in primary liver carcinoma. Making TCR beta cDNA involved approximately 510 ng total RNA and a constant-region primer. It was through three nested multiplex PCR rounds of slightly modified ARM-PCR that TCR beta libraries arose. A C-beta reverse primer and TRBV1-TRBV30 forward primers served in each of the first two PCR rounds, at about 10 cycles apiece. TCRdb recomputed calls from the multiplex PCR reads with MiXCR, one row per CDR3 protein. The table includes fewer than 350,000 distinct CDR3 sequences, around three fifths detected once. Unsorted whole blood supplied the RNA, and germline DNA was extracted too. The material sequenced was peripheral blood. These receptor sequences come from a man aged 40-50 years with primary liver carcinoma and hepatitis B virus infection.

This clonotype is a singleton in its sample. This chain connects TRBV30 to TRBJ1-6; TRBD1 is a possible D gene (6 bases). In germline, CDR1 is GTSNPN, CDR2 SVGIG (reference sequence). Deletions cut 2 bases from V and 8 bases from J, with 13 bases between. This CDR3 comprises 14 residues. The CDR3 spells CAWSLQGHHSPLHF. The CDR3 DNA reads TGTGCCTGGAGTTTACAGGGCCATCATTCACCCCTCCACTTT.

The J gene is TRBJ1-1, the V gene TRBV24-1, with D possibly being TRBD1 (5 bases). CDR1 is KGHDR, CDR2 SFDVKD, per germline. This CDR3 region has 13 residues. The V and J ends lost 11 bases and 1 base respectively, with 13 bases between them. CDR3 region: CAITPGRNTEAFF. DNA for the CDR3: TGTGCCATCACTCCGGGACGGAACACTGAAGCTTTCTTT.

A word on this clonotype: An end of the junction does not agree with germline; a read error may underlie this. This chain joins TRBV11-2 and TRBJ1-1, with D possibly matching TRBD1 (5 bases). CDR3 size: 19 residues. CDR1 and CDR2 (germline): SGHAT, FQNNGV. Written as DNA, the CDR3 is TGTGCCAGCAACTTAGGTCGAGACAGAGGGCGGATGAAAGACACTGAAGCTTTCTTT. Its translation: CASNLGRDRGRMKDTEAFF.

Worth noting for this clonotype: One base away lies a much larger clone, so this may be a sequencing read error. V usage is TRBV5-4 and J usage is TRBJ2-1; D not certain. CDR3 length: 14 amino acids. Germline CDR1 is SGHNT and CDR2 is YYREEE (reference sequence). V was trimmed by 2 bases and J by 6 bases, leaving 12 bases between them. CDR3 nucleotides: TGTGCCAGCAGCTTTTTCGGAAAATGCAATGAGCAGTTCTTC. Translating it yields CASSFFGKCNEQFF.

This clonotype has a single count. The V and J genes are TRBV11-2 and TRBJ2-5; 9 bases line up with TRBD2. The CDR3 is made up of 15 amino acids. V was clipped by 5 bases and J by 4 bases; unmatched bases: 8. Per the germline V gene, CDR1 is SGHAT and CDR2 is FQNNGV. CDR3 DNA: TGTGCCAGCAGCACCCCAGCGGGAGGAGGAGAGACCCAGTACTTC. This codes for CASSTPAGGGETQYF.

On this clonotype itself: A much larger clone lies one base from this, so it may be a read error. The chain uses TRBV4-1 and TRBJ2-3; D gene uncertain. Germline V gives CDR1 MGHRA, CDR2 YSYEKL. Trimming took 0 bases from V and 3 from J, leaving 7 bases between them. This CDR3 has 14 amino acids. The CDR3 protein is CASSQEVGTDTQYF. The CDR3 DNA reads as TGCGCCAGCAGCCAAGAAGTGGGTACAGATACGCAGTATTTT.

In regard to this clonotype: Given the absence of the conserved phenylalanine or tryptophan at the CDR3 end, a read error is likely. The chain has TRBV10-3 and TRBJ2-1; TRBD2 matches 10 bases. J was trimmed by 1 base and V by 9 bases; bases with no gene match: 12. The CDR3 runs to 17 residues. Germline V CDR1 and CDR2: ENHRY, SYGVKD. CDR3 DNA sequence: TGTGCCATATGCGGGACAGAGGGACTAGCGTCCTACAATGAGCAGTTCTTG. As protein: CAICGTEGLASYNEQFL.

Worth noting for this clonotype: A junction boundary mismatches the germline segment, possibly from a read error. V and J are TRBV11-2 and TRBJ2-7; 8 nucleotides align to TRBD1. The CDR3 is made up of 16 amino acids. In germline, CDR1 is SGHAT, CDR2 FQNNGV. CDR3 bases: TGTGCCAGCAGTTTAGTTTCCGGTCAGGGGGCTTCCGAGCAGTGCTTC. Protein product: CASSLVSGQGASEQCF.

Of note for this clonotype: A junction boundary mismatches the germline segment, possibly from a read error. DNA of the CDR3: TGTGCCAGCAGTCCCGAGGGGGGACTAGCAGGACCCTATGAGCAGTACTTC. Encoded protein: CASSPEGGLAGPYEQYF. The chain is built from TRBV6-5 and TRBJ2-7; 9 bases match TRBD2. The V gene's germline CDR1 is MNHEY and CDR2 SVGAGI. This CDR3 is built from 17 residues.

To note about this clonotype: The junction departs from germline at one end; a sequencing error may be responsible. The chain employs TRBV5-5 and TRBJ1-2; D not resolved. The CDR3 sequence is 17 residues long. CDR1 is SGHKS and CDR2 is YYEKEE in the germline V gene (reference sequence). This CDR3 reads CACSTTSGSDPNYGYTF. In DNA form, the CDR3 reads TGTGCCTGCAGCACTACTTCGGGGTCAGACCCTAACTATGGCTACACCTTC.

About this clonotype itself: One junction end does not reproduce the germline sequence, and a read error may be involved. V usage is TRBV6-5 and J usage is TRBJ1-4; possible D gene TRBD1, 6 bases. The length of the CDR3 is 14 residues. Germline V lookup: CDR1 MNHEY, CDR2 SVGAGI. The CDR3 sequence is CACSHRGGNEKLFF. The DNA of the CDR3 is TGTGCCTGCAGCCATCGAGGGGGTAATGAAAAACTGTTTTTT.

On this clonotype: Being one base from a much bigger clone, this may be a read error. V is TRBV7-8 and J is TRBJ2-2, with D unresolved. This CDR3 is 12 amino acids long. Germline V lookup: CDR1 SGHVS, CDR2 FQNEAQ. CDR3 in amino acids: CTSSPPSGELFF. The CDR3 DNA reads TGTACCAGCAGCCCCCCTTCCGGGGAGCTGTTTTTT.

The gene calls are TRBV11-1 and TRBJ2-1, with TRBD2 identical over 14 bases. With V trimmed by 5 bases and J by 10 bases, 10 bases remained unmatched. Germline V CDR1 and CDR2: SGHAT, FQDESV (reference sequence). The CDR3 is 16 residues long. The DNA for the CDR3 is TGTGCCAGCAGCCCCCGGGGACTAGCGGGAGTCGGGGAGCAGTTCTTC. Its protein is CASSPRGLAGVGEQFF.

The chain carries TRBV5-1 and TRBJ2-1; TRBD2 matches at 7 bases. There are 15 residues in the CDR3. J was trimmed by 7 bases and V by 0 bases; bases with no gene match: 7. The germline gives CDR1 SGHRS, CDR2 YFSETQ. The CDR3 DNA reads TGCGCCAGCAGCTTGGATCGGGGGAGGGGTAATGAGCAGTTCTTC. This encodes CASSLDRGRGNEQFF.

Remarks on this clonotype: The conserved final phenylalanine or tryptophan is absent from the CDR3, which likely points to a read error. J is TRBJ2-7 and V is TRBV5-1; D call uncertain. V lost 0 bases, J lost 3 bases, and 10 bases lay in between. Germline lookup yields CDR1 SGHRS and CDR2 YFSETQ. CDR3 length equals 14 residues. CDR3 protein: CASSLAPTFYEQYI. For the CDR3, the DNA is TGCGCCAGCAGCTTGGCGCCCACATTCTACGAGCAGTACATC.

Regarding this clonotype: One end of the junction fails to match germline, which may point to a read error. The chain carries TRBV11-2 and TRBJ2-1, with 9 bases aligning to TRBD2. From germline, CDR1 is SGHAT and CDR2 FQNNGV. The CDR3 is 14 residues long. The CDR3 protein is CVSRITGLANEQFF. For the CDR3, the DNA is TGTGTCAGCAGAATCACGGGACTAGCCAATGAGCAGTTCTTC.

Note on this clonotype: The junction does not match germline at one end; this may be a read error. The V gene is TRBV10-3, the J gene TRBJ2-1; possible D gene TRBD2, 5 bases. Per the germline V gene, CDR1 is ENHRY and CDR2 is SYGVKD. This CDR3 is 13 amino acids long. The CDR3 here is CAINEPIAIEQFF. In DNA, the CDR3 is TGTGCCATCAATGAGCCGATAGCGATTGAGCAGTTCTTC.

This clonotype was seen ten or more times. The CDR3 DNA is TGTGCCAGCAGTTCTAGGACTAGCGGGACCCAGTACTTC. It specifies CASSSRTSGTQYF. The chain couples TRBV6-5 to TRBJ2-7, with TRBD2 matching over 10 bases. The J call is doubtful: the DNA matches TRBJ2-5 better. Germline assignment: CDR1 MNHEY and CDR2 SVGAGI. The CDR3 length is 13 residues.

In regard to this clonotype: A read error may be the cause here, since a much bigger clone is one base away. The chain links TRBV6-2 or TRBV6-3 to TRBJ2-3, with 13 bases identical to TRBD2. Germline V gene data show CDR1 as MNHEY and CDR2 as SVGEGT. Losses at the gene ends were 6 bases for V and 4 bases for J; bases not matched to a gene: 13. This CDR3 is built from 18 residues. The CDR3 sequence: CASSTGTSGITGADTQYF. The CDR3, as DNA: TGTGCCAGCAGCACCGGGACTAGCGGGATCACGGGGGCAGATACGCAGTATTTT.

Note on this clonotype: One end of the junction does not line up with germline, which may come from a read error. The chain couples TRBV11-3 to TRBJ1-5; D is unresolved. Germline-derived CDR1 and CDR2 are SGHNT and YENEEA. This CDR3 is built from 16 residues. CDR3 nucleotide sequence: TGTGCCAGCAGCACGGTGGAGGCCCAACTCAATCAGCCCCACGATTTT. Encoded protein: CASSTVEAQLNQPHDF.

Points on this clonotype: This CDR3 fails to terminate in the conserved phenylalanine or tryptophan, so it likely reflects a read error. V usage is TRBV11-2 and J usage is TRBJ2-7, with D maybe TRBD1 (5 bases). The CDR3 has 14 residues. V was trimmed by 5 bases and J by 1 base, leaving 12 bases between them. Germline V gives CDR1 SGHAT, CDR2 FQNNGV. The chain's CDR3 is CASSLVGRSYEQYS. The CDR3 region has the DNA TGTGCCAGCAGCCTTGTGGGGCGGTCCTACGAGCAGTACTCC.

This chain connects TRBV11-2 to TRBJ1-1; 9 bases match TRBD1. The germline CDR1 and CDR2 sequences are SGHAT and FQNNGV. This CDR3 spans 14 amino acids. With V trimmed by 5 bases and J by 6 bases, 7 bases remained unmatched. Written as DNA, the CDR3 is TGTGCCAGCAGCGGGGACAGGGTAATGGCTGAAGCTTTCTTT. Its protein is CASSGDRVMAEAFF.

CDR3 region: CASSLGFETGGTHNSPLHF. The CDR3 DNA reads as TGTGCCAGCAGCTTAGGCTTTGAAACAGGGGGCACCCATAATTCACCCCTCCACTTT. The genes are TRBV11-2 and TRBJ1-6, with TRBD1 identical over 9 bases. Germline V gene sequence: CDR1 SGHAT, CDR2 FQNNGV. There are 19 residues in the CDR3. The V gene end was trimmed by 1 base and the J gene end by 5 bases; junction bases not matched to a gene: 12.